This T cell receptor beta chain was captured by sequencing in a study of brain T cells in children with intractable seizures. Some clones are missing from TCRdb's copy, which holds only in-frame ones; the method was immunoSEQ multiplex PCR. The sample yields about 80,000 clones, under 95% seen once. Germline assignment: CDR1 LGHDT and CDR2 YNNKEL (reference sequence). The CDR3 totals 15 residues. With 4 bases removed from V and 0 bases from J, the gap between germline ends came to 10 bases. Sequencing was limited to surgery cases with top T cell transcript signatures in brain tissue. This chain joins TRBV3-1 (or the pseudogene TRBV3-2) and TRBJ2-1; D is undetermined. The sequence was obtained from a girl aged 2-15 years with Rasmussen encephalitis and intractable seizures. Material: peripheral blood, obtained at surgery. CDR3 coding DNA: TGTGCCAGCAGCCCAAGCGACCGCTCCTACAATGAGCAGTTCTTC. This encodes CASSPSDRSYNEQFF.